The clone carrying this T cell receptor (beta chain) has a handful of counts. Its antigen is unidentified. The data stem from a study of metastatic and nonmetastatic thyroid tumors. Study information: Peripheral blood and tumor or nodule samples from malignant and benign thyroid patients were compared.

General study findings and limits: Reported TCR beta diversity, measured in blood and tumor, was significantly higher for malignant thyroid tumors than for benign nodules.

CDR1 is SGHTA, CDR2 FQGNSA, per germline. The CDR3 contains 12 residues. Trimming left V 4 bases short and J 0 bases short, with 3 bases between. Patients underwent thyroid surgery, and none had received any treatment before it. Per the study methods: CDR3 was compared across clinicopathological groups, and the resulting differences were used to build a distant-metastasis classifier for papillary thyroid cancer. Via MiXCR, TCRdb re-called the PCR reads. Here the V and J calls rest on TCRdb's processing, not on the authors' analysis. The sample has about 18,000 clones, around a third seen once. The sample was tumor tissue. The chain carries TRBV7-2 and TRBJ2-5; D ambiguous. This clonotype was obtained from a male donor with papillary thyroid cancer or a benign thyroid nodule (not recorded which). Some clones in this sample may be carry-over from other donors' samples. CDR3 DNA sequence: TGTGCCAGCAGCTCGTACCAAGAGACCCAGTACTTC. It codes for CASSSYQETQYF.